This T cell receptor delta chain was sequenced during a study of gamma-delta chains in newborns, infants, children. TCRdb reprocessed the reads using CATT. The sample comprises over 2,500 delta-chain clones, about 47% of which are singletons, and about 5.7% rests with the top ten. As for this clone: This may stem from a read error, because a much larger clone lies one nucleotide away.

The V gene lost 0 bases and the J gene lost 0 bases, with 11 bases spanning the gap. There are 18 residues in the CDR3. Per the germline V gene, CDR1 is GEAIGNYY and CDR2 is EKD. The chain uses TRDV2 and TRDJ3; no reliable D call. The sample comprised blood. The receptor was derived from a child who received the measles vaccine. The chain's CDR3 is CACDTAELSSWDTRQMFF. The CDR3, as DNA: TGTGCCTGTGACACCGCGGAGCTAAGCTCCTGGGACACCCGACAGATGTTTTTC.